This TCR beta chain emerged from a study of OX40 agonist ivuxolimab in advanced cancers. Study summary: Three dose-escalation patients had partial responses: one with hepatocellular carcinoma and two with cutaneous melanoma.

In regard to this clone: Its antigen is undetermined.

The CDR3 has 18 residues. From germline, CDR1 is SGHRS and CDR2 YFSETQ. Trimming removed 0 bases from V and 0 bases from J, with 16 bases in between. At cycle 4 day 1, cycle 7 day 1, and baseline, blood was sampled. Here immunoSEQ multiplex PCR was the method, and the copy in TCRdb shows in-frame clones only, minus some. This table holds fewer than 90,000 clones, approximately 86% found once. Study-wide results and limits: In the expanded peripheral T cells, antigen specificity was never determined.

The TCR was taken from an adult with an advanced solid tumor such as melanoma, head and neck, liver or kidney cancer. The chain carries TRBV5-1 and TRBJ1-3; D remains ambiguous. Sequenced material: CD4+ or CD8+ T cells sorted from blood, taken in a trial of the OX40 agonist ivuxolimab. The CDR3 loop reads CASSLAGGGSSSGNTIYF. The CDR3 region has the DNA TGCGCCAGCAGCTTGGCAGGCGGAGGGAGTTCCTCTGGAAACACCATATATTTT.